The 8 T cell receptor beta chains listed next were all sequenced from one sample in a study of blood T cell repertoires in COVID-19. Measured with immunoSEQ multiplex PCR; TCRdb has only the in-frame clones, and not every one. The data show some 170,000 clones, roughly 88% seen once. The sample taken for sequencing was PBMCs or T cells enriched from blood (not recorded which). The source is a man between 50 and 59 years old who had recovered from COVID-19.

The V gene is TRBV18, the J gene TRBJ1-1; 7 positions match TRBD1. Trimming cost V 4 bases and J 2 bases; bases outside gene matches: 4. The CDR3 is made up of 14 amino acids. Germline V lookup: CDR1 KGHSH, CDR2 LQKENI. The CDR3 here is CASSQGTVNTEAFF. The CDR3 DNA is TGTGCCAGCTCACAGGGGACAGTCAACACTGAAGCTTTCTTT.

V and J are TRBV6-5 and TRBJ1-3; D call uncertain. V was pared by 5 bases and J by 4 bases, with 9 bases between. The germline V gene encodes CDR1 MNHEY and CDR2 SVGAGI. The length of the CDR3 is 13 residues. This CDR3 reads CASSTVQGNTIYF. The DNA of the CDR3 is TGTGCCAGCAGTACCGTACAGGGAAACACCATATATTTT.

Only one count was recorded for this clone. J is TRBJ1-4 and V is TRBV7-6; 7 bases line up with TRBD1. J gave up 4 bases and V 1 base, and 6 bases lay outside the gene matches. The CDR3 totals 16 residues. Per germline, CDR1 SGHVS and CDR2 FNYEAQ. The CDR3 DNA reads as TGTGCCAGCAGCTTAGAGGGGGCGGGGAATAATGAAAAACTGTTTTTT. Protein: CASSLEGAGNNEKLFF.

This clone has just a few counts. V usage is TRBV20-1 and J usage is TRBJ1-3, with TRBD1 matching over 7 bases. There are 16 residues in the CDR3. CDR1 and CDR2 from the germline V gene are DFQATT and SNEGSKA (reference sequence). V gave up 3 bases and J gave up 4 bases; unmatched junction bases: 12. The CDR3 DNA reads as TGCAGTGCTAGTGGAAGGGAAGGGGGCTCCGGAAACACCATATATTTT. It codes for CSASGREGGSGNTIYF.

The chain employs TRBV3-1 (or the pseudogene TRBV3-2) and TRBJ1-1; D might be TRBD1 (5 bases). The CDR3 contains 15 residues. Germline V gene sequence: CDR1 LGHDT, CDR2 YNNKEL (reference sequence). V gave up 1 base and J gave up 5 bases, with 14 bases separating them. The CDR3 nucleotides read TGTGCCAGCAGCCAAGGAAAAGGCAGGGTAACTGAAGCTTTCTTT. Amino acid sequence: CASSQGKGRVTEAFF.

The chain uses TRBV9 and TRBJ1-6; the D is unclear. This CDR3 contains 12 residues. Germline CDR1 SGDLS, CDR2 YYNGEE. V dropped 0 bases and J dropped 10 bases, with 5 bases sitting between them. CDR3 in DNA: TGTGCCAGCAGCGTAGACGAGTCACCCCTCCACTTT. Translating gives CASSVDESPLHF.

The chain combines TRBV11-1 with TRBJ2-5; TRBD1 agrees at 8 bases. Trimming removed 4 bases from V and 3 bases from J; junction bases left unmatched: 7. The CDR3 contains 15 residues. Germline CDR1 SGHAT, CDR2 FQDESV (reference sequence). The CDR3 loop reads CASSYSRTGKETQYF. The CDR3 DNA reads as TGTGCCAGCAGCTATTCTAGGACAGGGAAAGAGACCCAGTACTTC. Using reference TRBV11-1 and TRBJ2-5 for the parts outside the CDR3, the full variable domain is EAEVAQSPRYKITEKSQAVAFWCDPISGHATLYWYRQILGQGPELLVQFQDESVVDDSQLPKDRFSAERLKGVDSTLKIQPAELGDSAMYLCASSYSRTGKETQYFGPGTRLLVL.

The rearrangement joins TRBV28 to TRBJ1-2, with 7 bases that match TRBD1. V lost 7 bases to trimming and J lost 0 bases; unmatched junction nucleotides: 5. The germline gives CDR1 MDHEN, CDR2 SYDVKM. This CDR3 spans 14 amino acids. CDR3 nucleotide sequence: TGTGCCAGCAACCTGGACAGGACTAACTATGGCTACACCTTC. This codes for CASNLDRTNYGYTF.